One sample yielded the 27 T cell receptor beta chains listed below, sequenced in a study of shared clonotypes between healthy human individuals. Generated by immunoSEQ multiplex PCR, the TCRdb table keeps only in-frame clones and is missing some. Found here are about 520,000 clones, roughly 80% of them singletons; the top ten hold 12%. Sequencing was performed on PBMCs. The receptors stem from a woman between 35 and 50 years old in good health. Some clones in this sample may be carry-over from other donors' samples.

Details on this clone: Additional DNA sequences in this sample encode the identical CDR3. The V gene is TRBV4-3, the J gene TRBJ2-7; tentatively, D is TRBD1 or TRBD2 (5 bases each). The CDR3 totals 14 residues. The germline gives CDR1 LGHNA, CDR2 YSLEER. V lost 2 bases to trimming and J lost 2 bases, with 10 bases between them. The CDR3 loop reads CASSQQRGPYEQYF. CDR3 in DNA: TGCGCCAGCAGCCAACAACGGGGCCCCTACGAGCAGTACTTC.

The V call is TRBV27, the J call TRBJ1-2; 9 nucleotides align to TRBD1. The CDR3 covers 14 residues. In germline, CDR1 is MNHEY, CDR2 SMNVEV (reference sequence). V shed 2 bases and J 8 bases; nucleotides not matched to a gene: 6. CDR3 region: CASSLRGQGGGYTF. For the CDR3, the DNA is TGTGCCAGCAGTTTAAGGGGACAGGGAGGGGGCTACACCTTC.

V gene TRBV14 combines with J gene TRBJ1-4; no clear D. V was shortened by 6 bases and J by 8 bases, with 13 bases between the two germline ends. CDR1 and CDR2 from the germline V gene are SGHDN and FVKESK. The CDR3 length is 13 residues. The CDR3 spells CASSLLGVEKLFF. The CDR3 nucleotides are TGTGCCAGCAGTTTATTGGGAGTCGAAAAACTGTTTTTT.

The J gene is TRBJ1-1, the V gene TRBV2; D not resolved. Germline CDR1 SNHLY, CDR2 FYNNEI. V was cut by 7 bases and J by 0 bases, with 6 bases left in between. This CDR3 contains 12 residues. CDR3 in amino acids: CASTVMNTEAFF. Here the CDR3 DNA reads TGTGCCAGCACGGTCATGAACACTGAAGCTTTCTTT. Variable domain in full (rest from reference TRBV2 and TRBJ1-1): EPEVTQTPSHQVTQMGQEVILRCVPISNHLYFYWYRQILGQKVEFLVSFYNNEISEKSEIFDDQFSVERPDGSNFTLKIRSTKLEDSAMYFCASTVMNTEAFFGQGTRLTVV.

V is TRBV6-5 and J is TRBJ1-1; TRBD1 agrees at 7 bases. In germline, CDR1 is MNHEY, CDR2 SVGAGI. The CDR3 runs 15 residues. V was pared by 2 bases and J by 4 bases, with 7 bases of the junction left unmatched. The CDR3 spells CASSYRQGGSTEAFF. CDR3 nucleotides: TGTGCCAGCAGTTACCGTCAGGGGGGGAGCACTGAAGCTTTCTTT.

The chain has TRBV25-1 and TRBJ2-5, with TRBD1 as a possible D gene (5 bases). Germline V gene sequence: CDR1 MGHDK, CDR2 SYGVNS. The length of the CDR3 is 14 residues. Trimming stripped 6 bases from V and 1 base from J, with 12 bases between. CDR3 DNA: TGTGCCAGCAGACCGATGGGGCCCCAAGAGACCCAGTACTTC. Its protein product is CASRPMGPQETQYF.

V gene TRBV4-2 combines with J gene TRBJ2-5; no definite D call. CDR3 length: 14 residues. CDR1 is LGHNA and CDR2 is YNFKEQ in the germline V gene. Trimming cost V 0 bases and J 5 bases, with 10 bases left between them. CDR3 DNA sequence: TGTGCCAGCAGCCAAGAGCCCGGGCGGGAGACCCAGTACTTC. Protein product: CASSQEPGRETQYF.

The chain is built from TRBV14 and TRBJ2-1; 10 nucleotides align to TRBD2. The ends lost 2 bases at V and 6 bases at J; junction bases unmatched: 1. Germline V gene data show CDR1 as SGHDN and CDR2 as FVKESK. The CDR3 consists of 14 residues. CDR3 bases: TGTGCCAGCAGCCAAACTAGCGGGATCAATGAGCAGTTCTTC. Translating gives CASSQTSGINEQFF.

The J gene is TRBJ2-7, the V gene TRBV27; D might be TRBD2 (5 bases). Germline CDR1 is MNHEY and CDR2 is SMNVEV (reference sequence). The CDR3 totals 14 residues. V was cut by 3 bases and J by 5 bases, with 14 bases left in between. The CDR3 coding sequence is TGTGCCAGCAGTTTTGGTGGGAGCTGGGACGAGCAGTACTTC. It is translated as CASSFGGSWDEQYF.

V is TRBV30 and J is TRBJ2-2; no clear D. The CDR3 spans 15 residues. The germline gives CDR1 GTSNPN, CDR2 SVGIG (reference sequence). Trimming stripped 0 bases from V and 3 bases from J, with 11 bases between. The CDR3 bases are TGTGCCTGGAGTGTACTTATGCCCGACACCGGGGAGCTGTTTTTT. Its protein product is CAWSVLMPDTGELFF.

The chain is built from TRBV4-1 and TRBJ2-3; the D is unclear. This CDR3 region has 15 residues. CDR1 is MGHRA and CDR2 is YSYEKL in the germline V gene. V was shortened by 11 bases and J by 4 bases, with 22 bases between the two germline ends. CDR3 DNA: TGCGCCGGTGACGGTCTCAAACGGGCGGCAGATACGCAGTATTTT. Protein sequence: CAGDGLKRAADTQYF.

With respect to this clone: The germline gene is not matched at one end of the junction; a read error may be the cause. The CDR3 protein is CASSERVVSSYGQYF. CDR3 coding DNA: TGTGCCAGCAGTGAAAGGGTGGTCTCCTCCTACGGGCAGTACTTC. The chain is built from TRBV2 and TRBJ2-7; D remains ambiguous. The CDR3 consists of 15 residues. The V gene's germline CDR1 is SNHLY and CDR2 FYNNEI.

CDR3 loop: CASQGANYGYTF. For the CDR3, the DNA is TGTGCCAGCCAGGGAGCTAACTATGGCTACACCTTC. This chain joins TRBV2 and TRBJ1-2, with D perhaps TRBD1 (5 bases). The CDR3 spans 12 residues. From germline, CDR1 is SNHLY and CDR2 FYNNEI. Deletions cut 8 bases from V and 0 bases from J, with 7 bases between.

The chain uses TRBV2 and TRBJ2-7, with D perhaps given as TRBD1 or TRBD2 (5 bases each). The V end lost 6 bases, the J end lost 9 bases, and 15 bases lay between the germline ends. Germline V lookup: CDR1 SNHLY, CDR2 FYNNEI. This CDR3 spans 12 amino acids. The CDR3 sequence: CASRGELGPQYF. DNA of the CDR3: TGTGCCAGCAGGGGGGAGTTGGGGCCGCAGTACTTC.

Only one count was recorded for this clone. This sample also contains other DNA sequences that code for the same CDR3. The V gene is TRBV28, the J gene TRBJ1-5, with no clear D. V lost 5 bases and J 5 bases, leaving 7 bases between the germline ends. Germline V CDR1 and CDR2: MDHEN, SYDVKM. This CDR3 is built from 12 residues. CDR3 region: CASSPLDQPQHF. DNA for the CDR3: TGTGCCAGCAGTCCTCTAGATCAGCCCCAGCATTTT.

The V call is TRBV28, the J call TRBJ1-2, with D possibly being TRBD1 (5 bases). The CDR3 covers 14 residues. The V end lost 0 bases, the J end lost 4 bases, and 9 bases lay between the germline ends. Germline V gene data show CDR1 as MDHEN and CDR2 as SYDVKM. This CDR3 is CASSLWRDSYGYTF. The CDR3 nucleotides read TGTGCCAGCAGTTTATGGCGAGACAGCTATGGCTACACCTTC.

CDR3 sequence (DNA): TGTGCCAGCAGCTTAGTCCGGGAGACCCAGTACTTC. Protein product: CASSLVRETQYF. The chain joins TRBV11-2 to TRBJ2-5, with D uncertain. Germline V gives CDR1 SGHAT, CDR2 FQNNGV. This CDR3 is 12 amino acids long. Trimming cost V 1 base and J 5 bases, with 5 bases left between them.

The CDR3 loop is CAWMGSRGGGTDTQYF. CDR3 in DNA: TGTGCCTGGATGGGTAGCAGGGGAGGAGGCACAGATACGCAGTATTTT. The V and J genes are TRBV30 and TRBJ2-3, with D possibly called TRBD1 or TRBD2 (6 bases each). The length of the CDR3 is 16 residues. Germline V gives CDR1 GTSNPN, CDR2 SVGIG (reference sequence). V shed 4 bases and J shed 1 base, with 18 bases lying between them.

Turning to this clone: Given a much more abundant clone one base away, this may be a read error. This chain joins TRBV2 and TRBJ1-1; TRBD1 is a possible D gene (6 bases). Per germline, CDR1 SNHLY and CDR2 FYNNEI. CDR3 size: 13 residues. CDR3 protein: CASRYRDNFEVFF. The CDR3, as DNA: TGTGCCAGCAGATACAGGGACAACTTCGAAGTTTTCTTT.

In the case of this clone: Other DNA sequences of this sample code for an identical CDR3. J is TRBJ2-5 and V is TRBV7-2; D is perhaps TRBD2 (5 bases). Germline assignment: CDR1 SGHTA and CDR2 FQGNSA. This CDR3 comprises 13 residues. The V end lost 1 base, the J end lost 5 bases, and 8 bases lay between the germline ends. The CDR3 coding sequence is TGTGCCAGCAGCTTAGGGCCGGGGGAGACCCAGTACTTC. Translation: CASSLGPGETQYF.

The V and J genes are TRBV29-1 and TRBJ2-7, with D uncertain. The CDR3 contains 11 residues. CDR1 is SQVTM, CDR2 ANQGSEA, per germline. V was clipped by 1 base and J by 6 bases, with 7 bases between them. The CDR3 here is CSVEGGAEQYF. Written as DNA, the CDR3 is TGCAGCGTTGAAGGTGGAGCCGAGCAGTACTTC.

This rearrangement joins TRBV11-3 to TRBJ2-7; tentatively, D is TRBD1 (6 bases). Germline values: CDR1 SGHNT, CDR2 YENEEA. The CDR3 consists of 15 residues. V lost 2 bases, J lost 2 bases, and 13 bases lay in between. The CDR3 coding sequence is TGTGCCAGCAGCTTACGAACGGGACAAGCCTACGAGCAGTACTTC. It is translated as CASSLRTGQAYEQYF.

The chain is built from TRBV13 and TRBJ2-7, with TRBD2 matching 8 bases. The V segment lost 3 bases and the J segment 5 bases; nucleotides outside the gene matches: 6. Looked up from germline, CDR1 is PRHDT and CDR2 is FYEKMQ (reference sequence). CDR3 size: 14 residues. CDR3 protein: CASSLGLVSHEQYF. CDR3 DNA sequence: TGTGCCAGCAGCTTGGGACTAGTCTCTCACGAGCAGTACTTC.

The gene calls are TRBV30 and TRBJ2-5; D perhaps matches TRBD2 (6 bases). This CDR3 region has 15 residues. V was cut by 0 bases and J by 5 bases, with 16 bases left in between. CDR1 GTSNPN and CDR2 SVGIG come from the germline V gene (reference sequence). DNA of the CDR3: TGTGCCTGGAGTGTACCAACTAGCTGGGGGGAGACCCAGTACTTC. Translation gives CAWSVPTSWGETQYF.

In its sample, this clone was seen many times. The chain uses TRBV7-2 and TRBJ2-7; TRBD1 matches at 10 bases. The V gene's germline CDR1 is SGHTA and CDR2 FQGNSA. With V trimmed by 3 bases and J by 3 bases, 5 bases remained unmatched. This CDR3 comprises 15 residues. The CDR3 sequence: CASSFQGQGYYEQYF. In DNA, the CDR3 is TGTGCCAGCAGCTTTCAGGGACAGGGGTACTACGAGCAGTACTTC. The variable domain in full, with the rest retrieved from reference TRBV7-2 and TRBJ2-7, is GAGVSQSPSNKVTEKGKDVELRCDPISGHTALYWYRQSLGQGLEFLIYFQGNSAPDKSGLPSDRFSAERTGGSVSTLTIQRTQQEDSAVYLCASSFQGQGYYEQYFGPGTRLTVT.

The chain has TRBV7-9 and TRBJ1-4; D remains ambiguous. V gave up 2 bases and J gave up 5 bases, with 12 bases separating them. This CDR3 is built from 15 residues. The V gene's germline CDR1 is SEHNR and CDR2 FQNEAQ (reference sequence). Here the CDR3 DNA reads TGTGCCAGCAGCTTAAATCGGGCAGCAAATGAAAAACTGTTTTTT. It is translated as CASSLNRAANEKLFF.

This chain joins TRBV5-4 and TRBJ2-5; D may be TRBD2 (6 bases). The V gene lost 3 bases and the J gene lost 9 bases, with 15 bases spanning the gap. This CDR3 region has 13 residues. CDR1 is SGHNT and CDR2 is YYREEE in the germline V gene (reference sequence). The DNA for the CDR3 is TGTGCCAGCAGCTCGGGAGAGGTGGGGGCCCAGTACTTC. Its protein is CASSSGEVGAQYF.